Given below is one TCR beta chain in context. The record originates from a study of T cell changes during pregnancy in multiple sclerosis. TCRdb's table, derived via immunoSEQ multiplex PCR, lists solely in-frame clones and lacks some. The sample lists about 64,000 clones; approximately 91% were seen once. In germline, CDR1 is SGHDT, CDR2 YYEEEE. Trimming cost V 1 base and J 9 bases, with 19 bases left between them. The CDR3 is 15 amino acids. The source material was peripheral blood, sampled in the second trimester of pregnancy. The clonotype originates from a female donor with multiple sclerosis, enrolled in a pregnancy study. The rearrangement uses TRBV5-6 and TRBJ1-2; tentative D call: TRBD1 (5 bases). CDR3: CASSLPRTSMMSYTF. The CDR3 nucleotides are TGTGCCAGCAGCTTGCCACGGACAAGTATGATGAGCTACACCTTC.